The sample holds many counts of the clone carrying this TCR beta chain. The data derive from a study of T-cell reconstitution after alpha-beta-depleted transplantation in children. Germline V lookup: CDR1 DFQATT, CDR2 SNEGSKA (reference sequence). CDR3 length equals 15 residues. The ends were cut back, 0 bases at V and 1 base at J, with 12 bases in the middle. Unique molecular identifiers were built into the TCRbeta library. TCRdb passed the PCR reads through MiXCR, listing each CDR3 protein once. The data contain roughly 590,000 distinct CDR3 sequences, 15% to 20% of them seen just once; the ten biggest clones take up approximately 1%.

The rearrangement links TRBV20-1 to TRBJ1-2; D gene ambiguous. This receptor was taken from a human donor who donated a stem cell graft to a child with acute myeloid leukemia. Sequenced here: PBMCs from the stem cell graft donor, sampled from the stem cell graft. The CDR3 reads CSARDPGRLNYGYTF. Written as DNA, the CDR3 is TGCAGTGCTAGAGATCCCGGGCGACTTAACTATGGCTACACCTTC.